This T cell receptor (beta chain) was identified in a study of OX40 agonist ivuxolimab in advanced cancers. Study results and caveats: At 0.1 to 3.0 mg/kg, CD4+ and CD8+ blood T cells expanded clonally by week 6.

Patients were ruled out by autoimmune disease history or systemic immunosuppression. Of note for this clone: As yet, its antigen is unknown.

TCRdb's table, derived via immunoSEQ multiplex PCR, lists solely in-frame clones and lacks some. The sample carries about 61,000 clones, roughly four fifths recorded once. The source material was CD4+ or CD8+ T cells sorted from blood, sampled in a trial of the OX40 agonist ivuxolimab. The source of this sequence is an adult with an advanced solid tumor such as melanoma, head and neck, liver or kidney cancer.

The CDR3 loop reads CASSLAPTENYGYTF. The CDR3 region has the DNA TGTGCCAGCAGCTTAGCCCCGACGGAGAACTATGGCTACACCTTC. V gene TRBV7-2 combines with J gene TRBJ1-2, with D hard to call. The CDR3 loop spans 15 amino acids. Germline CDR1 SGHTA, CDR2 FQGNSA. V shed 0 bases and J shed 2 bases, with 10 bases lying between them.